The next 21 T cell receptor beta chains were all read from a single sample in a study of metastatic and nonmetastatic thyroid tumors. The entire patient cohort was treatment-naive prior to thyroid surgery. Using MiXCR, TCRdb reanalyzed the PCR reads. The data contain more than 9,500 clones, roughly 30% of them singletons. Sequenced: adjacent normal tissue. The receptors were gathered from a male donor with papillary thyroid cancer or a benign thyroid nodule (not recorded which). Some clones in this sample may be carry-over from other donors' samples.

The rearrangement uses TRBV12-3 or TRBV12-4 and TRBJ2-7, with a weak D call TRBD1 (5 bases). The CDR3 runs to 12 residues. Trimming pared 7 bases from V and 9 bases from J, leaving 16 bases between. The CDR3: CASTQGAQVQYF. In DNA, the CDR3 is TGTGCCAGCACCCAAGGGGCCCAAGTGCAGTACTTC.

This clone appeared a few times. The chain carries TRBV6-2 or TRBV6-3 and TRBJ1-5, with no clear D. The germline CDR1 and CDR2 sequences are MNHEY and SVGEGT. CDR3 size: 11 residues. The CDR3 is CTTPGGQPQHF. CDR3 bases: TGTACGACCCCCGGAGGTCAGCCCCAGCATTTT.

This clone turned up a few times. V and J are TRBV20-1 and TRBJ2-7, with D hard to call. The V gene lost 3 bases and the J gene lost 5 bases, with 14 bases spanning the gap. This CDR3 comprises 13 residues. Germline V lookup: CDR1 DFQATT, CDR2 SNEGSKA (reference sequence). CDR3: CSASYVGLDEQYF. In DNA, the CDR3 is TGCAGTGCTAGTTACGTAGGGTTAGACGAGCAGTACTTC.

This clone is medium-sized in the sample. This chain joins TRBV11-2 and TRBJ2-6; D gene unclear. This CDR3 is built from 16 residues. V dropped 5 bases and J dropped 0 bases, with 11 bases sitting between them. Germline CDR1 and CDR2: SGHAT and FQNNGV. CDR3 region: CASSALLGSGANVLTF. CDR3 bases: TGTGCCAGCAGCGCCCTACTGGGCTCTGGGGCCAACGTCCTGACTTTC.

This clone came up a few times. The genes are TRBV7-8 and TRBJ1-6; 9 bases align to TRBD1. The CDR3 loop spans 15 amino acids. The ends lost 5 bases at V and 10 bases at J; junction bases unmatched: 9. Looked up from germline, CDR1 is SGHVS and CDR2 is FQNEAQ. The CDR3, as DNA: TGTGCCAGCAGCCCCCTCCGGGACAGGGCATCACCCCTCCACTTT. Its translation is CASSPLRDRASPLHF.

In this sample, this clone is large. The chain is built from TRBV20-1 and TRBJ1-2; TRBD1 matches at 7 bases. The V and J ends lost 0 bases and 8 bases, in that order; junction bases with no gene match: 15. Germline V CDR1 and CDR2: DFQATT, SNEGSKA (reference sequence). The CDR3 is made up of 16 amino acids. CDR3 sequence reads: CSARDPTTGWGLGYTF. DNA for the CDR3: TGCAGTGCTAGAGATCCCACGACAGGGTGGGGTCTAGGCTACACCTTC.

CDR3 loop: CASSFSAGVQPQHF. Here the CDR3 DNA reads TGTGCCAGCAGCTTTTCGGCAGGGGTTCAGCCCCAGCATTTT. The chain links TRBV5-5 to TRBJ1-5; perhaps TRBD1 as D (6 bases). Germline CDR1 and CDR2: SGHKS and YYEKEE (reference sequence). Trimming left V 2 bases short and J 6 bases short, with 12 bases between. The CDR3 is 14 amino acids.

This clone counts as medium-sized. Here the CDR3 reads CASSLPGSGETQYF. CDR3 nucleotides: TGTGCCAGCAGCTTGCCAGGTTCGGGGGAGACCCAGTACTTC. This chain joins TRBV7-9 and TRBJ2-5; D perhaps matches TRBD2 (5 bases). The CDR3 extends over 14 amino acids. Germline assignment: CDR1 SEHNR and CDR2 FQNEAQ (reference sequence). Trimming removed 3 bases from V and 5 bases from J, with 13 bases in between.

V usage is TRBV20-1 and J usage is TRBJ2-3; TRBD2 is a possible D gene (5 bases). This CDR3 has 16 residues. Deletions cut 3 bases from V and 6 bases from J, with 22 bases between. Germline V gene sequence: CDR1 DFQATT, CDR2 SNEGSKA (reference sequence). The CDR3 is CSARNPPAAGVDTQYF. Here the CDR3 DNA reads TGCAGTGCTAGGAACCCCCCAGCCGCCGGGGTGGATACGCAGTATTTT.

By share, this clone ranks as medium-sized. The V and J genes are TRBV19 and TRBJ1-1, with TRBD1 as a possible D gene (6 bases). CDR1 and CDR2 from the germline V gene are LNHDA and SQIVND (reference sequence). This CDR3 region has 16 residues. The germline V and J ends were trimmed by 6 bases and 1 base, with 18 bases remaining between them. The CDR3 region has the DNA TGTGCCAGTAGACATACAGGGTTGGGTTGGAACACTGAAGCTTTCTTT. This gives the protein CASRHTGLGWNTEAFF.

This clone came up a few times. The rearrangement joins TRBV27 to TRBJ2-3; 7 bases agree with TRBD1. This CDR3 is 15 amino acids long. Trimming took 2 bases from V and 2 from J; bases not matched to a gene: 4. From germline, CDR1 is MNHEY and CDR2 SMNVEV (reference sequence). The CDR3 nucleotides read TGTGCCAGCAGTTTAGCGGACAGGACCACAGATACGCAGTATTTT. This gives the protein CASSLADRTTDTQYF.

The chain carries TRBV6-1 and TRBJ2-2, with D perhaps TRBD1 or TRBD2 (5 bases each). CDR1 and CDR2 (germline): MNHNS, SASEGT. The V end was cut by 6 bases, the J end by 6 bases, with 14 bases between. The length of the CDR3 is 14 residues. The CDR3 DNA follows: TGTGCCAGCAGGATGGACATGGGGGCCGGGGAGCTGTTTTTT. Protein product: CASRMDMGAGELFF.

This clone was observed a few times. The chain links TRBV20-1 to TRBJ1-2, with a tentative D call TRBD1 (6 bases). CDR1 DFQATT and CDR2 SNEGSKA come from the germline V gene (reference sequence). Trimming took off 0 bases at V and 6 bases at J, with 20 bases between the two ends. The CDR3 length is 16 residues. The CDR3 region is CSARDLGRGIGNGYTF. The CDR3 nucleotides are TGCAGTGCTAGAGACCTAGGGAGGGGGATCGGAAATGGCTACACCTTC.

The chain is built from TRBV20-1 and TRBJ2-5; 8 bases line up with TRBD1. Germline V gives CDR1 DFQATT, CDR2 SNEGSKA (reference sequence). CDR3 size: 15 residues. V gave up 6 bases and J gave up 1 base; unmatched junction bases: 10. The CDR3 DNA follows: TGCAGTGCGAATGACAGGGGACGATTCCAAGAGACCCAGTACTTC. This codes for CSANDRGRFQETQYF.

The chain couples TRBV3-1 to TRBJ1-2; D gene unclear. V lost 2 bases and J 8 bases, leaving 9 bases between the germline ends. From germline, CDR1 is LGHDT and CDR2 YNNKEL (reference sequence). This CDR3 is 12 amino acids long. CDR3 loop: CASSQLNSGYTF. For the CDR3, the DNA is TGTGCCAGCAGCCAATTAAACTCGGGCTACACCTTC.

The chain combines TRBV12-3 or TRBV12-4 with TRBJ2-5; D unclear. The CDR3 totals 13 residues. V gave up 3 bases and J gave up 1 base, with 6 bases separating them. The DNA of the CDR3 is TGTGCCAGCAGTTTTGGGGTCCAAGAGACCCAGTACTTC. It specifies CASSFGVQETQYF.

The chain joins TRBV10-2 to TRBJ1-6; D not certain. The CDR3 is 13 residues long. Per germline, CDR1 WSHSY and CDR2 SAAADI. V lost 0 bases and J 8 bases, leaving 5 bases between the germline ends. Written as DNA, the CDR3 is TGCGCCAGCAGTGAGTCCCCAGATTCACCCCTCCACTTT. As protein: CASSESPDSPLHF.

This sequence joins TRBV12-5 and TRBJ2-4; D unresolved. This CDR3 contains 18 residues. CDR1 and CDR2 (germline): LGHNT, FRNRAP. Deletions cut 0 bases from V and 4 bases from J, with 19 bases between. CDR3 in DNA: TGTGCTAGTGGTTTGGTCGCCGCCTTCCACCCCTCTAAAAACATTCAGTACTTC. Residues: CASGLVAAFHPSKNIQYF.

The CDR3 nucleotides read TGTGCCAGCATCCCCCAGCGGGCATGGGGACATCCCCAGCATTTT. Translating gives CASIPQRAWGHPQHF. V and J are TRBV2 and TRBJ1-5; weak D call: TRBD1 (6 bases). Germline CDR1 reads SNHLY; CDR2 reads FYNNEI. V lost 7 bases, J lost 10 bases, and 23 bases lay in between. The CDR3 extends over 15 amino acids.

This clone has just one count. The chain has TRBV19 and TRBJ2-3; the D is unclear. Germline CDR1 reads LNHDA; CDR2 reads SQIVND (reference sequence). The CDR3 is 15 amino acids. V lost 10 bases and J 2 bases, leaving 19 bases between the germline ends. As DNA, the CDR3 is TGTGCCATTTCCCAACTACTCGGATACACAGATACGCAGTATTTT. It is translated as CAISQLLGYTDTQYF.

This clone is medium-sized within its sample. J is TRBJ2-7 and V is TRBV20-1; D ambiguous. This CDR3 is 13 amino acids long. V lost 3 bases and J 2 bases, leaving 11 bases between the germline ends. Germline values: CDR1 DFQATT, CDR2 SNEGSKA (reference sequence). In DNA form, the CDR3 reads TGCAGTGCTAGCAAGGGCCTAACCTACGAGCAGTACTTC. Protein: CSASKGLTYEQYF.